This entry is about one T cell receptor beta chain. No antigen is known for it. The read ends 3 residues early relative to the CDR3; the germline J gene fills the gap. Related graft donors supplied nonmyeloablative bone marrow transplants, and mixed chimerism was transient. Unstimulated regulatory T cells (CD4+CD25+CD127-), CD4+CD25- non-regulatory cells, CD4 and CD8 cells were FACS-sorted from thawed PBMCs. Produced via immunoSEQ multiplex PCR; TCRdb's table is partial and in-frame only. The specimen's table records approximately 30,000 clones. This sample was taken from a study of Tregs in tolerant kidney transplant recipients. Study-level results: Validation in larger populations is needed because few patients were studied.

Germline assignment: CDR1 SGHTA and CDR2 FQGNSA. The CDR3 has 14 amino acids. Unmatched junction bases numbered 4, after V lost 5 bases and J lost 4 bases. Specimen: CD4+ T cells from blood (PBMCs), collected 24 months after the transplant. The V and J genes are TRBV7-2 and TRBJ1-2, with 10 bases lining up with TRBD1. The sequence was collected from a human patient who received a combined kidney and bone marrow transplant. Some T cells may be provided by the graft donor. CDR3 sequence reads: CASSPGQGFYGYTF. The covered CDR3 bases are TGTGCCAGCAGCCCGGGACAGGGGTTCTATGGC.